This entry lists 18 T cell receptor beta chains sequenced from one sample in a study of siplizumab effects on memory and regulatory T cells. Profiled with immunoSEQ multiplex PCR; TCRdb holds only in-frame clones, not every one. Of over 80,000 clones in the sample, 85% to 95% were seen once. Sample: non-Treg CD4+ T cells sorted from blood. These receptors came from a human donor in good health.

A word on this clone: No DNA is shown, since the ends of the CDR3 on it are uncertain; the CDR3 is the one TCRdb lists. This rearrangement joins TRBV7-9 to TRBJ1-1; the table calls TRBD1, which could not be checked here. The germline V gene encodes CDR1 SEHNR and CDR2 FQNEAQ (reference sequence). Including both end residues, the CDR3 is 14 amino acids long. This CDR3 is CASSLWTRNTEAFF.

The J gene is TRBJ2-5, the V gene TRBV6-1; 8 nucleotides match TRBD1. V dropped 7 bases and J dropped 5; count of bases not matched to a gene: 6. The CDR3 is 13 residues long. Germline values: CDR1 MNHNS, CDR2 SASEGT. CDR3 DNA sequence: TGTGCCAGCACCCTGGACAGGGCTGAGACCCAGTACTTC. Protein product: CASTLDRAETQYF.

This clone is a singleton in its sample. This CDR3 reads CASSTLGGNEQFF. In DNA, the CDR3 is TGTGCCAGCTCGACCCTGGGGGGCAATGAGCAGTTCTTC. V usage is TRBV6-1 and J usage is TRBJ2-1; weak D call: TRBD2 (6 bases). The V end was cut by 8 bases, the J end by 6 bases, with 14 bases between. The CDR3 is 13 amino acids. CDR1 is MNHNS and CDR2 is SASEGT in the germline V gene.

The chain combines TRBV5-1 with TRBJ2-5, with D hard to call. Per germline, CDR1 SGHRS and CDR2 YFSETQ. This CDR3 spans 13 amino acids. V was cut by 2 bases and J by 0 bases, with 5 bases left in between. CDR3 region: CASSFPYQETQYF. The CDR3 DNA reads as TGCGCCAGCAGCTTTCCGTACCAAGAGACCCAGTACTTC.

This chain joins TRBV6-5 and TRBJ2-1, with TRBD2 matching 7 bases. This CDR3 is 14 amino acids long. V lost 2 bases and J lost 6; bases outside the gene matches: 4. The germline V gene encodes CDR1 MNHEY and CDR2 SVGAGI. In DNA form, the CDR3 reads TGTGCCAGCAGTTACGGCGGGAGTAGCAATGAGCAGTTCTTC. This encodes CASSYGGSSNEQFF.

This clone appeared once. The chain combines TRBV11-2 with TRBJ2-7; D possibly uses TRBD1 or TRBD2 (5 bases each). Trimming took 4 bases from V and 0 from J, leaving 13 bases between them. The CDR3 has 15 residues. In germline, CDR1 is SGHAT, CDR2 FQNNGV. The DNA for the CDR3 is TGTGCCAGCAGCTCGATCCGGGACCACTCCTACGAGCAGTACTTC. This encodes CASSSIRDHSYEQYF.

This clone was seen just once. The chain couples TRBV5-6 to TRBJ2-1, with TRBD1 matching over 9 bases. The ends lost 4 bases at V and 1 base at J; junction bases unmatched: 3. The CDR3 spans 15 residues. Germline loops: CDR1 SGHDT, CDR2 YYEEEE. The CDR3, as DNA: TGTGCCAGCAGCCCCGGGACAGGGTCCTACAATGAGCAGTTCTTC. Its translation: CASSPGTGSYNEQFF. Full variable domain (remainder filled in from reference TRBV5-6 and TRBJ2-1): DAGVTQSPTHLIKTRGQQVTLRCSPKSGHDTVSWYQQALGQGPQFIFQYYEEEERQRGNFPDRFSGHQFPNYSSELNVNALLLGDSALYLCASSPGTGSYNEQFFGPGTRLTVL.

This chain connects TRBV5-1 to TRBJ2-7; the match to TRBD2 covers 7 bases. In germline, CDR1 is SGHRS, CDR2 YFSETQ. The CDR3 contains 18 residues. The J segment lost 0 bases and the V segment lost 5 bases, leaving 17 bases of the junction unmatched. DNA of the CDR3: TGCGCCAGCAGAGGGTGGGAGGGCGAAAGGAGAGCCTCCTACGAGCAGTACTTC. Translating it yields CASRGWEGERRASYEQYF.

This sequence joins TRBV4-1 and TRBJ2-2; TRBD1 or TRBD2 may be the D gene (5 bases each). The CDR3 totals 15 residues. V lost 6 bases, J lost 0 bases, and 11 bases lay in between. Germline assignment: CDR1 MGHRA and CDR2 YSYEKL. Here the CDR3 reads CASRKGPTNTGELFF. Written as DNA, the CDR3 is TGCGCCAGCAGAAAGGGACCGACGAACACCGGGGAGCTGTTTTTT.

The V call is TRBV30, the J call TRBJ1-2; D remains unclear. V gave up 2 bases and J gave up 1 base, with 11 bases separating them. This CDR3 is 14 amino acids long. Germline CDR1 is GTSNPN and CDR2 is SVGIG (reference sequence). The CDR3 protein is CAWSPSIVNYGYTF. The CDR3 DNA sequence: TGTGCCTGGAGTCCCTCAATCGTTAACTATGGCTACACCTTC.

The chain carries TRBV2 and TRBJ2-4; D unresolved. The CDR3 loop spans 15 amino acids. V lost 4 bases, J lost 0 bases, and 10 bases lay in between. CDR1 SNHLY and CDR2 FYNNEI come from the germline V gene. The CDR3 here is CASSAIKLAKNIQYF. In DNA, the CDR3 is TGTGCCAGCAGTGCAATAAAGCTAGCCAAAAACATTCAGTACTTC.

The chain carries TRBV30 and TRBJ2-5; D is unclear. Deletions cut 0 bases from V and 5 bases from J, with 7 bases between. CDR3 length: 12 amino acids. Germline V gene lookup returns CDR1 GTSNPN and CDR2 SVGIG (reference sequence). The CDR3 coding sequence is TGTGCCTGGAGTGTCACAGCGGAGACCCAGTACTTC. This sequence encodes CAWSVTAETQYF.

V gene TRBV19 combines with J gene TRBJ1-4, with a possible D match to TRBD1 (6 bases). V was cut by 3 bases and J by 7 bases, with 15 bases left in between. CDR3 length: 15 residues. Germline values: CDR1 LNHDA, CDR2 SQIVND (reference sequence). DNA of the CDR3: TGTGCCAGTAGTATCTCGGGGGGCGGAGGTGAAAAACTGTTTTTT. Encoded protein: CASSISGGGGEKLFF. Full variable domain (missing parts from reference TRBV19 and TRBJ1-4): DGGITQSPKYLFRKEGQNVTLSCEQNLNHDAMYWYRQDPGQGLRLIYYSQIVNDFQKGDIAEGYSVSREKKESFPLTVTSAQKNPTAFYLCASSISGGGGEKLFFGSGTQLSVL.

The V and J genes are TRBV2 and TRBJ2-3; D uncertain. V lost 7 bases and J 4 bases, leaving 9 bases between the germline ends. Looked up from germline, CDR1 is SNHLY and CDR2 is FYNNEI. The CDR3 is made up of 12 amino acids. CDR3 region: CASIPVADTQYF. CDR3 sequence (DNA): TGTGCCAGCATCCCCGTTGCAGATACGCAGTATTTT. The variable domain in full, completed from reference TRBV2 and TRBJ2-3, reads EPEVTQTPSHQVTQMGQEVILRCVPISNHLYFYWYRQILGQKVEFLVSFYNNEISEKSEIFDDQFSVERPDGSNFTLKIRSTKLEDSAMYFCASIPVADTQYFGPGTRLTVL.

The chain is built from TRBV14 and TRBJ2-5, with D possibly being TRBD1 or TRBD2 (5 bases each). Trimming cost V 4 bases and J 1 base, with 10 bases left between them. Germline V CDR1 and CDR2: SGHDN, FVKESK. The CDR3 has 14 residues. DNA of the CDR3: TGTGCCAGCAGCCGCTGGGGGTTCCAAGAGACCCAGTACTTC. This translates into CASSRWGFQETQYF. Drawing the rest from reference TRBV14 and TRBJ2-5, the complete variable domain is EAGVTQFPSHSVIEKGQTVTLRCDPISGHDNLYWYRRVMGKEIKFLLHFVKESKQDESGMPNNRFLAERTGGTYSTLKVQPAELEDSGVYFCASSRWGFQETQYFGPGTRLLVL.

CDR3 residues: CAWSLRNMGLDPEAFF. The CDR3 coding sequence is TGTGCCTGGAGCCTACGCAACATGGGACTAGACCCGGAAGCTTTCTTT. V usage is TRBV30 and J usage is TRBJ1-1; maybe TRBD1 (5 bases). Germline lookup yields CDR1 GTSNPN and CDR2 SVGIG (reference sequence). V lost 3 bases and J 8 bases, leaving 25 bases between the germline ends. The CDR3 sequence is 16 residues long.

This CDR3 is CASSTVTGGFQETQYF. CDR3 in DNA: TGTGCCAGTAGTACCGTAACAGGAGGTTTCCAAGAGACCCAGTACTTC. The chain couples TRBV19 to TRBJ2-5, with D perhaps assigned TRBD1 or TRBD2 (5 bases each). CDR1 is LNHDA, CDR2 SQIVND, per germline (reference sequence). The length of the CDR3 is 16 residues. V gave up 4 bases and J gave up 1 base, with 16 bases separating them.

The chain has TRBV5-1 and TRBJ2-7, with 7 positions matching TRBD1. The V gene's germline CDR1 is SGHRS and CDR2 YFSETQ. The CDR3 is 14 amino acids. V was pared by 0 bases and J by 6 bases, with 6 bases of the junction left unmatched. CDR3 amino acids: CASSLGDSSGEQYF. DNA for the CDR3: TGCGCCAGCAGCTTGGGGGACAGTTCCGGCGAGCAGTACTTC.